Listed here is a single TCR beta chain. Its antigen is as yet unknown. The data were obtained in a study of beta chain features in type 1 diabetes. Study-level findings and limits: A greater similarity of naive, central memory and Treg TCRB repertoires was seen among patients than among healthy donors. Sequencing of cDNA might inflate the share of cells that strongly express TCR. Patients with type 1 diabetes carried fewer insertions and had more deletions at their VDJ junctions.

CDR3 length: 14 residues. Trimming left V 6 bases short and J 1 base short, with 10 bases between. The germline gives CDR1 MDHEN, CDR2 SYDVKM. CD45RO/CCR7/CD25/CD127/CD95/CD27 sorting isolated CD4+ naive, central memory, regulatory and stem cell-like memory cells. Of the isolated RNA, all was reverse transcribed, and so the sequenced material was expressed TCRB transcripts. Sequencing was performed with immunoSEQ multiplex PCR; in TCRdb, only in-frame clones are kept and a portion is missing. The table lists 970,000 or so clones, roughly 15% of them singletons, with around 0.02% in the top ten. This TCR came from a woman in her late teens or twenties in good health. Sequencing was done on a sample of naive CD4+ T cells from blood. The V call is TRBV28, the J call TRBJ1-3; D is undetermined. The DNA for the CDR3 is TGTGCCAGCAGCCCTTCTCAGTCTGGAAACACCATATATTTT. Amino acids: CASSPSQSGNTIYF.